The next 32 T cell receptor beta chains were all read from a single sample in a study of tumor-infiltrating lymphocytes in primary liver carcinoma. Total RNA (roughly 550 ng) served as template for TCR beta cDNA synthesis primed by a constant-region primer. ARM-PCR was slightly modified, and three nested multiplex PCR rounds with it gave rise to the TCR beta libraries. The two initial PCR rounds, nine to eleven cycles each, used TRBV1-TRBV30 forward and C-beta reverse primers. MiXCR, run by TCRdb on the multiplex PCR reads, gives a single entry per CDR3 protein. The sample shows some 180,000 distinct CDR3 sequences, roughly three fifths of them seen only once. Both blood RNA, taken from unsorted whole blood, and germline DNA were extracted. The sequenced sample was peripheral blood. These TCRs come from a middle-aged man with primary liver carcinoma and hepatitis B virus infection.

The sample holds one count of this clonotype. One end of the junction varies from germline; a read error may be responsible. The CDR3 reads CARSLAGPEQHF. CDR3 sequence (DNA): TGTGCCAGGAGCTTAGCAGGTCCCGAGCAGCACTTC. The chain combines TRBV11-1 with TRBJ2-7; D not certain. This CDR3 region has 12 residues. The V gene's germline CDR1 is SGHAT and CDR2 FQDESV (reference sequence).

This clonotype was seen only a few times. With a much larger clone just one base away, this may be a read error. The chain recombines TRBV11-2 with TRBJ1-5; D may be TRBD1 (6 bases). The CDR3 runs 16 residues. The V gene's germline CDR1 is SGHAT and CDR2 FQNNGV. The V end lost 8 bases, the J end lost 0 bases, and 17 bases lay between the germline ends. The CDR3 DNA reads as TGTGCCAGCGGCAAGGGGGGTTTCTCTAGCAATCAGCCCCAGCATTTT. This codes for CASGKGGFSSNQPQHF.

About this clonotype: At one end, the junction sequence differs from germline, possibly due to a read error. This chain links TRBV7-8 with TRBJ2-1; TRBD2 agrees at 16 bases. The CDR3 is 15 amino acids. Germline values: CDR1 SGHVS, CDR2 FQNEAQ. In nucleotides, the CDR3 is TGTGCCAGCAGACCCGGGACTAGCGGGAGGGATGAGCGGTTCTTC. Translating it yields CASRPGTSGRDERFF.

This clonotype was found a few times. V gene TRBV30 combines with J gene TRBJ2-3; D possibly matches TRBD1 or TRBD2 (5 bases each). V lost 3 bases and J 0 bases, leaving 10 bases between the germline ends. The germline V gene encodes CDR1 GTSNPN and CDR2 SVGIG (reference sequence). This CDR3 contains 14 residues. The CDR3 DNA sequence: TGTGCCTGGAGCGGGGCAGCTAGCACAGATACGCAGTATTTT. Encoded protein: CAWSGAASTDTQYF.

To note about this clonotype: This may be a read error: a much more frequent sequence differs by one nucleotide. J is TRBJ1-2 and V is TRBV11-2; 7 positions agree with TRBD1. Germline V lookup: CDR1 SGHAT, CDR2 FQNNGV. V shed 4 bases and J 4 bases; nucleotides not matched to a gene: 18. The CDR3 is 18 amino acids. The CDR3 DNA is TGTGCCAGCAGCTGGACGAGTGTGGGACAGTCGGGATTCTATGGCTACACCTTC. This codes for CASSWTSVGQSGFYGYTF.

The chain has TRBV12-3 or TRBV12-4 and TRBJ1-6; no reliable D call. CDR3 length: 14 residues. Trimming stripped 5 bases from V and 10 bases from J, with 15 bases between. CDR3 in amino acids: CASSPSGRLSPLHF. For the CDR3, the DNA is TGTGCCAGCAGTCCCAGCGGGAGGCTGTCACCCCTCCACTTT.

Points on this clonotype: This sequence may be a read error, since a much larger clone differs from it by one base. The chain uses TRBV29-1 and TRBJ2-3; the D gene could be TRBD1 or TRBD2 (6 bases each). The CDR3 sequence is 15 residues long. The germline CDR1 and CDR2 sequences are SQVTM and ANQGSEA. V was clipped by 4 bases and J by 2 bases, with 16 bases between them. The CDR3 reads CSVGGGQGFTDTQYF. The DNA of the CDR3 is TGCAGCGTTGGAGGGGGGCAGGGATTCACAGATACGCAGTATTTT.

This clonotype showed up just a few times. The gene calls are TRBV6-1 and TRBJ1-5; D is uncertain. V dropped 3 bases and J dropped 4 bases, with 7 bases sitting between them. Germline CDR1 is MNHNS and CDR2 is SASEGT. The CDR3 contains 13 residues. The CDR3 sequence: CASSEALNQPQHF. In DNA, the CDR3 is TGTGCCAGCAGTGAGGCTCTGAATCAGCCCCAGCATTTT.

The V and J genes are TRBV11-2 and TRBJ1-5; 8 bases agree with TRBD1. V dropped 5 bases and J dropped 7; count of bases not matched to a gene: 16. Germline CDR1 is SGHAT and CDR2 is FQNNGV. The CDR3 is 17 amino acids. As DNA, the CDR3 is TGTGCCAGCAGCCGAACAATCGACAGGGGAAAGGACCAGCCCCAGCATTTT. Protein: CASSRTIDRGKDQPQHF.

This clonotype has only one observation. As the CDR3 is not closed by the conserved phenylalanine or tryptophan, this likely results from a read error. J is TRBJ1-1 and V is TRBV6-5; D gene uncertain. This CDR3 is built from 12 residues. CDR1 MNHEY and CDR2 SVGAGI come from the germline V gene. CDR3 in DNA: TGCGCCAGCAGCACGCGGGGTGCTGAAGCTTTCATT. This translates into CASSTRGAEAFI.

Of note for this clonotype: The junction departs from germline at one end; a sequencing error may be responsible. The CDR3 loop is CASTLDTVNTEVFF. CDR3 nucleotide sequence: TGTGCCAGCACCCTAGATACGGTGAACACTGAAGTTTTCTTT. The chain has TRBV12-3 or TRBV12-4 and TRBJ1-1; no clear D gene. This CDR3 region has 14 residues.

CDR3 nucleotides: TGTGCCAGCAGCACCGATGGAGGTGATTACGAGCAGTACTTC. Translated: CASSTDGGDYEQYF. The chain uses TRBV11-2 and TRBJ2-7, with D perhaps TRBD2 (5 bases). The CDR3 length is 14 residues. Germline CDR1 and CDR2: SGHAT and FQNNGV. Trimming removed 5 bases at V and 4 bases at J, with 15 bases between.

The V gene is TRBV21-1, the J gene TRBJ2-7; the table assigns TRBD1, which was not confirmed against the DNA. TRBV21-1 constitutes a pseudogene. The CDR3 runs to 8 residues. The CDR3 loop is CASSPRHF. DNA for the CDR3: TGTGCCAGCAGCCCCCGGCACTTC.

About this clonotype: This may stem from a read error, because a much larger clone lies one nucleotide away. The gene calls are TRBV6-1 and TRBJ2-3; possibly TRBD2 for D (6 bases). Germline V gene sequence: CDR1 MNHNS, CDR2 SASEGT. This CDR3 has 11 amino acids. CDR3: CASRREDTHYF. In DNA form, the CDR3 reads TGTGCCAGCAGGCGGGAAGATACGCATTATTTT.

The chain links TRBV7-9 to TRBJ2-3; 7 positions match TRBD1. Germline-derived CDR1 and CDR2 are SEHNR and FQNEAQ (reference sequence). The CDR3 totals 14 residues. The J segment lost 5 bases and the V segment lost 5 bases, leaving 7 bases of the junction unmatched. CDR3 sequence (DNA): TGTGCCAGCAGCCCCCGACAGGGTAGAGATACGCAGTATTTT. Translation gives CASSPRQGRDTQYF.

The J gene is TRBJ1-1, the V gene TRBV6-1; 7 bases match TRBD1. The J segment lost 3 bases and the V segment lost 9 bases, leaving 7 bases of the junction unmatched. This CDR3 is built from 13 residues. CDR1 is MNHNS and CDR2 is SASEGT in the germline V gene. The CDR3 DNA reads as TGTGCCAGTGAACAGGGGCTGGACACTGAAGCTTTCTTT. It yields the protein CASEQGLDTEAFF.

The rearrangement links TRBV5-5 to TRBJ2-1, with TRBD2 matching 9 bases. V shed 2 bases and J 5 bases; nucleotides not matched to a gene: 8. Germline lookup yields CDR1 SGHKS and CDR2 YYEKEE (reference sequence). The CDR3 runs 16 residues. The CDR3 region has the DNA TGTGCCAGCAGCTTTCTACCGGGACTAGCTAACAATGAGCAGTTCTTC. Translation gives CASSFLPGLANNEQFF.

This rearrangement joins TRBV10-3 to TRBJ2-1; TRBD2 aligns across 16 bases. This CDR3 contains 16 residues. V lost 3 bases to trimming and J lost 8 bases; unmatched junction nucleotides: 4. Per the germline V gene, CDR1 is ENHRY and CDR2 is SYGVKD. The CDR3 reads CAISEPGLAGGYEQFF. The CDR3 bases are TGTGCCATCAGTGAACCGGGACTAGCGGGAGGGTATGAGCAGTTCTTC.

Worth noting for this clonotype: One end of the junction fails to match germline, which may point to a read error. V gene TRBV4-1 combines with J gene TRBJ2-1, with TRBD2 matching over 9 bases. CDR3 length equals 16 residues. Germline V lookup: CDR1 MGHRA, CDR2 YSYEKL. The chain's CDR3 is CASSQGAGGDYNKQFF. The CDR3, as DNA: TGCGCCAGTAGCCAAGGGGCGGGAGGGGATTACAATAAGCAGTTCTTC.

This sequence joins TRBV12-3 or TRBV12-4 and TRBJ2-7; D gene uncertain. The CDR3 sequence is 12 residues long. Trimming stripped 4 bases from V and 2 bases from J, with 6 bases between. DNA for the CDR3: TGTGCCAGCAGTTCCTTCGCCTACGAGCAGTACTTC. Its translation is CASSSFAYEQYF.

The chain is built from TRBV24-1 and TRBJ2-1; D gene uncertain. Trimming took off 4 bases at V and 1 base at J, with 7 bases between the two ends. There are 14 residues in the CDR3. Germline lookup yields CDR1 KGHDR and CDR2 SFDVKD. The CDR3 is CATSEGPSYNEQFF. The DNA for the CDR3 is TGTGCCACCAGTGAAGGGCCTTCCTACAATGAGCAGTTCTTC.

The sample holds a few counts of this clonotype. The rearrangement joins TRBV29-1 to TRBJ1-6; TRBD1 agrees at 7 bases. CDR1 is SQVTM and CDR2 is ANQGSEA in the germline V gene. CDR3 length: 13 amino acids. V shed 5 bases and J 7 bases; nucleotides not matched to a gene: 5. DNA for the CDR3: TGCAGCGTTAGACAGGGTAGCAATTCACCCCTCCACTTT. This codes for CSVRQGSNSPLHF.

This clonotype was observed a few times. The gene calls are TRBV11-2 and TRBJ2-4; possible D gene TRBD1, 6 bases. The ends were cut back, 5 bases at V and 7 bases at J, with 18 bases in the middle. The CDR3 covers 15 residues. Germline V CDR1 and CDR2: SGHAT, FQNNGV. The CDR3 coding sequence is TGTGCCAGCAGCCAGCCCCCAGGGGTGGGGAACATTCAGTACTTC. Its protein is CASSQPPGVGNIQYF.

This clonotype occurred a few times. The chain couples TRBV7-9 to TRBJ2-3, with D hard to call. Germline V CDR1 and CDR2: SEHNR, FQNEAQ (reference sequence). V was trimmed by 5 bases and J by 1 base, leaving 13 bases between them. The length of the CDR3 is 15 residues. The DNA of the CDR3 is TGTGCCAGCAGCCCCCCACCTGGGGGCACAGATACGCAGTATTTT. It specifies CASSPPPGGTDTQYF.

The CDR3 DNA is TGTGCCAGCAGCACCGGACATGGTGGCTACACCTTC. Residues: CASSTGHGGYTF. The chain has TRBV11-2 and TRBJ1-2, with TRBD1 as a possible D gene (5 bases). Per the germline V gene, CDR1 is SGHAT and CDR2 is FQNNGV. This CDR3 is built from 12 residues. V gave up 5 bases and J gave up 7 bases, with 11 bases separating them.

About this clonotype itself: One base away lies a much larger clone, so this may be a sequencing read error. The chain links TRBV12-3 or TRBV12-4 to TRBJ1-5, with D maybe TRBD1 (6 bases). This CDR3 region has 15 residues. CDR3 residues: CASSLGGQYNQPLHF. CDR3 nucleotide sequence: TGTGCCAGCAGTCTCGGAGGACAGTATAATCAGCCCCTGCATTTT.

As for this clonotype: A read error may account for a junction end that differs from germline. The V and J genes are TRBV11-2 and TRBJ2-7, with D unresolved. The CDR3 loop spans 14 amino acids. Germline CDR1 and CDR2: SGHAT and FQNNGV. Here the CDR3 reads CSSSVPGRAIVQYF. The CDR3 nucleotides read TGTTCCAGCAGCGTACCCGGACGGGCAATTGTGCAGTACTTC.

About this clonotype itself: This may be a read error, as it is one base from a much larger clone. The CDR3, as DNA: TGTGCCAGCACCAAGGGTGGGCTTAGCTCCTACAATGAGCAGTACTTC. This codes for CASTKGGLSSYNEQYF. The rearrangement joins TRBV6-1 to TRBJ2-1, with unresolved D. The J call is uncertain, as TRBJ2-7 better fits the DNA end. Germline CDR1 MNHNS, CDR2 SASEGT. The CDR3 covers 16 residues.

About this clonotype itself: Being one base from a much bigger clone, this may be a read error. CDR3 protein: CSVDPSGATLNEQFF. Written as DNA, the CDR3 is TGCAGCGTTGACCCTAGCGGGGCCACCCTCAATGAGCAGTTCTTC. The gene calls are TRBV29-1 and TRBJ2-1; 9 nucleotides match TRBD2. V shed 3 bases, J shed 6 bases, and the junction held 9 bases outside the gene matches. The length of the CDR3 is 15 residues. Germline CDR1 SQVTM, CDR2 ANQGSEA.

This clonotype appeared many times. This chain's CDR3 is CSVDQGHQQETQYF. CDR3 DNA: TGCAGCGTTGATCAGGGACATCAACAAGAGACCCAGTACTTC. This sequence joins TRBV29-1 and TRBJ2-5; a possible D gene is TRBD1 (6 bases). CDR3 length equals 14 residues. Trimming removed 3 bases from V and 2 bases from J, with 13 bases in between. CDR1 is SQVTM, CDR2 ANQGSEA, per germline.

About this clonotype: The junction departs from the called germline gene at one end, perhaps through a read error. CDR3 residues: CASSPKTIRYF. The CDR3 region has the DNA TGTGCCAGCAGCCCTAAAACCATTCGGTACTTC. This chain joins TRBV11-2 and TRBJ2-4; D is unresolved. Germline CDR1 is SGHAT and CDR2 is FQNNGV. The CDR3 contains 11 residues.

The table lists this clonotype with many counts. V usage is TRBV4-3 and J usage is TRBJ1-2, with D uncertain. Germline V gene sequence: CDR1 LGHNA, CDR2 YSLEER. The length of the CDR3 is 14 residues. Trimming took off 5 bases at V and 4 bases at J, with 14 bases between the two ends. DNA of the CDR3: TGCGCCAGCAGCGCTGAGTTGGAGATCTATGGCTACACCTTC. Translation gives CASSAELEIYGYTF.